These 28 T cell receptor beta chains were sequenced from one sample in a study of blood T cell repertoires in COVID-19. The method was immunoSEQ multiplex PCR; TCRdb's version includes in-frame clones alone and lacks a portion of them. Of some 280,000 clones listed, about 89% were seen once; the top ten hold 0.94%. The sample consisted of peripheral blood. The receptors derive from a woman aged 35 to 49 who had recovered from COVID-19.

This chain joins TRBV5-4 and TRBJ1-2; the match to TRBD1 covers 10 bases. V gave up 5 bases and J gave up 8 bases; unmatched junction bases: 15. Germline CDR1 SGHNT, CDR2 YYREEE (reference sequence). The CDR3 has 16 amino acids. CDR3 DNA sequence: TGTGCCAGCAGTTATGGGATTCCCGGGACAGGGGTAGGCTACACCTTC. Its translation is CASSYGIPGTGVGYTF.

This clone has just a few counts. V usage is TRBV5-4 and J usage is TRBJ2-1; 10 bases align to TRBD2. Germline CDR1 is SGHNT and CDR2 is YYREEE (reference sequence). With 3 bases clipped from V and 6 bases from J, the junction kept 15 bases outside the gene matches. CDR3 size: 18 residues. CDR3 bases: TGTGCCAGCAGCTGGTATACCGGTGGGACTAGCGCTTCCAATGAGCAGTTCTTC. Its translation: CASSWYTGGTSASNEQFF.

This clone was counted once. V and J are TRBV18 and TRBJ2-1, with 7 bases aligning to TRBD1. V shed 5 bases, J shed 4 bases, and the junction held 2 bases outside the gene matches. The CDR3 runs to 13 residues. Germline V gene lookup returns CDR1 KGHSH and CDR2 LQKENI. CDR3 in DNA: TGTGCCAGCTCATCGGACAGGTACAATGAGCAGTTCTTC. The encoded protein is CASSSDRYNEQFF. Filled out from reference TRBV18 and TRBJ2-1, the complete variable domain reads NAGVMQNPRHLVRRRGQEARLRCSPMKGHSHVYWYRQLPEEGLKFMVYLQKENIIDESGMPKERFSAEFPKEGPSILRIQQVVRGDSAAYFCASSSDRYNEQFFGPGTRLTVL.

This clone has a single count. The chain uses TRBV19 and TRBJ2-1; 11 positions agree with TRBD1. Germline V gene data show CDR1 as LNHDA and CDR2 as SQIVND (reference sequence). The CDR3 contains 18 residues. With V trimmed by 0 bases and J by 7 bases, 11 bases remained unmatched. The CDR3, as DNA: TGTGCCAGTAGTATAGATGTAGGTGTGGACAGGGGGCAGAATGAGCAGTTCTTC. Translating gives CASSIDVGVDRGQNEQFF.

The CDR3 reads CASRGAGGPDEQFF. The DNA of the CDR3 is TGTGCCAGCAGGGGAGCGGGAGGGCCAGACGAGCAGTTCTTC. The V and J genes are TRBV2 and TRBJ2-1, with TRBD2 matching over 10 bases. Germline V gene data show CDR1 as SNHLY and CDR2 as FYNNEI. J lost 10 bases, V lost 6 bases, and 9 bases had no gene match. This CDR3 has 14 amino acids. The full variable domain, completed using reference TRBV2 and TRBJ2-1, is EPEVTQTPSHQVTQMGQEVILRCVPISNHLYFYWYRQILGQKVEFLVSFYNNEISEKSEIFDDQFSVERPDGSNFTLKIRSTKLEDSAMYFCASRGAGGPDEQFFGPGTRLTVL.

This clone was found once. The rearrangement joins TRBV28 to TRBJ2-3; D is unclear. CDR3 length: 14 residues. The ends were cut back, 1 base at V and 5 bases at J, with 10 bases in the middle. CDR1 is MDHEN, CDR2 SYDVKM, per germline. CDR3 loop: CASSLSPFLDTQYF. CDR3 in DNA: TGTGCCAGCAGTTTATCCCCCTTCTTAGATACGCAGTATTTT. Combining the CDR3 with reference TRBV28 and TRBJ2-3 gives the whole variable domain DVKVTQSSRYLVKRTGEKVFLECVQDMDHENMFWYRQDPGLGLRLIYFSYDVKMKEKGDIPEGYSVSREKKERFSLILESASTNQTSMYLCASSLSPFLDTQYFGPGTRLTVL.

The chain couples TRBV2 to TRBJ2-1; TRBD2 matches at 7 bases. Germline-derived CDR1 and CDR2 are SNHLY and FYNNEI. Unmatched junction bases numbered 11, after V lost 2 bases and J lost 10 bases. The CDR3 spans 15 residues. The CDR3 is CASSESGVGTTEQFF. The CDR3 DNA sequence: TGTGCCAGCAGTGAATCCGGGGTCGGGACTACGGAGCAGTTCTTC.

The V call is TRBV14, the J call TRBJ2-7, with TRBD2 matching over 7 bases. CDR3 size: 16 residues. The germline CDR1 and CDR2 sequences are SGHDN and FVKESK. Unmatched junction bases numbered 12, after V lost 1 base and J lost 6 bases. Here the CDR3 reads CASSQVSGTTAVEQYF. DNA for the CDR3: TGTGCCAGCAGCCAAGTCTCGGGGACTACGGCCGTCGAGCAGTACTTC.

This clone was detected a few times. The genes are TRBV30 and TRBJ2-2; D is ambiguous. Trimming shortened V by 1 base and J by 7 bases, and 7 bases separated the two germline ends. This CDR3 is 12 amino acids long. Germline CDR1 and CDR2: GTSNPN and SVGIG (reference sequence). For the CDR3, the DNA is TGTGCCTGGAGTGCAGGAAACGGGGAGCTGTTTTTT. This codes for CAWSAGNGELFF. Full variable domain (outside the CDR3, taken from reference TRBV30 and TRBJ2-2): SQTIHQWPATLVQPVGSPLSLECTVEGTSNPNLYWYRQAAGRGLQLLFYSVGIGQISSEVPQNLSASRPQDRQFILSSKKLLLSDSGFYLCAWSAGNGELFFGEGSRLTVL.

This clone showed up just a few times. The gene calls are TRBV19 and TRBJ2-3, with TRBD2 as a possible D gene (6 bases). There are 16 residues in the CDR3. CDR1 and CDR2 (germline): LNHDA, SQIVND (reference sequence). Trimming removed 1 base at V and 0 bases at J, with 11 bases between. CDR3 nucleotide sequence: TGTGCCAGTAGTATAGGGGGAGGCCATAGCACAGATACGCAGTATTTT. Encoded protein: CASSIGGGHSTDTQYF.

The CDR3 spells CASNYLSSTDTQYF. The CDR3, as DNA: TGTGCCAGCAACTATCTATCTAGCACAGATACGCAGTATTTT. The rearrangement uses TRBV6-5 and TRBJ2-3; D gene ambiguous. The V and J ends lost 7 bases and 0 bases respectively, with 11 bases between them. The CDR3 totals 14 residues. Looked up from germline, CDR1 is MNHEY and CDR2 is SVGAGI.

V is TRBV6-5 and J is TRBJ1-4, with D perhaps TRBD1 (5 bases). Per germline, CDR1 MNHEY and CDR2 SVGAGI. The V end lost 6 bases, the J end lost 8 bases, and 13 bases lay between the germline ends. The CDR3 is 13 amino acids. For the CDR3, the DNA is TGTGCCAGCAGCCTCAGGGTGAGGGAAAAACTGTTTTTT. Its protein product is CASSLRVREKLFF.

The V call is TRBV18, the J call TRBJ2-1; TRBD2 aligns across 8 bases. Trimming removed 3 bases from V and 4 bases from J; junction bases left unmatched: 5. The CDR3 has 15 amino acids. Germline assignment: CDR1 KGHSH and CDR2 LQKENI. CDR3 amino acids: CASSPLTSDYNEQFF. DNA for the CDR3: TGTGCCAGCTCACCCCTGACTAGCGATTACAATGAGCAGTTCTTC.

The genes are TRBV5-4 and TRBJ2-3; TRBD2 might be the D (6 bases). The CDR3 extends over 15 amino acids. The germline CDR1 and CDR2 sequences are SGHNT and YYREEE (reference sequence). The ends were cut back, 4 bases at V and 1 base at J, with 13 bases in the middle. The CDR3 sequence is CASSPGLAGTDTQYF. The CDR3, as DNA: TGTGCCAGCAGCCCGGGACTGGCGGGCACAGATACGCAGTATTTT.

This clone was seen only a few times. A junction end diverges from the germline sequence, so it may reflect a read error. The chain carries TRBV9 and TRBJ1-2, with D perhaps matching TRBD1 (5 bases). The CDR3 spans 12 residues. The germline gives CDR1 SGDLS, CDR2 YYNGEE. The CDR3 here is CASSVDWQGLCF. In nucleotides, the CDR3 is TGTGCCAGCAGCGTAGATTGGCAGGGCCTCTGCTTC.

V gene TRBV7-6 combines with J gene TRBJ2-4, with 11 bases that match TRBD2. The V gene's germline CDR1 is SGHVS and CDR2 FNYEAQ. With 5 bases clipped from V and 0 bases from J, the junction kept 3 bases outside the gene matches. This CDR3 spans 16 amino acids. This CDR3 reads CASSGGLAGAKNIQYF. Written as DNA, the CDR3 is TGTGCCAGCAGCGGAGGACTAGCGGGAGCCAAAAACATTCAGTACTTC. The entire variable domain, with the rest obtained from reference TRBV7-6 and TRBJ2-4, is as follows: GAGVSQSPRYKVTKRGQDVALRCDPISGHVSLYWYRQALGQGPEFLTYFNYEAQQDKSGLPNDRFSAERPEGSISTLTIQRTEQRDSAMYRCASSGGLAGAKNIQYFGAGTRLSVL.

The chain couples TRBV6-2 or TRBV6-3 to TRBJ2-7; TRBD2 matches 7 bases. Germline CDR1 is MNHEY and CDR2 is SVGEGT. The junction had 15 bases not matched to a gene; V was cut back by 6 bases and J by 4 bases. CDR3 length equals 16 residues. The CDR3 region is CASSSGLSRGLYEQYF. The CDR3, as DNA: TGTGCCAGCAGCTCGGGACTATCCCGGGGTTTATACGAGCAGTACTTC.

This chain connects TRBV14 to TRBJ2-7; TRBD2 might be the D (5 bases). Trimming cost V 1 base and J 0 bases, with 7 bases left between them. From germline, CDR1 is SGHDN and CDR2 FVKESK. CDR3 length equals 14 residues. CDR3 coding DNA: TGTGCCAGCAGCCAAGCGGGAAGCTCCTACGAGCAGTACTTC. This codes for CASSQAGSSYEQYF.

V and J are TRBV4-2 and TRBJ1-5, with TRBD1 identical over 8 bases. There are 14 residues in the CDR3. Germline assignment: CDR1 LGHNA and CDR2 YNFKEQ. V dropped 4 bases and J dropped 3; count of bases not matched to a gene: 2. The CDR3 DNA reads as TGTGCCAGCAGCCCGGACAGGGACAATCAGCCCCAGCATTTT. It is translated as CASSPDRDNQPQHF.

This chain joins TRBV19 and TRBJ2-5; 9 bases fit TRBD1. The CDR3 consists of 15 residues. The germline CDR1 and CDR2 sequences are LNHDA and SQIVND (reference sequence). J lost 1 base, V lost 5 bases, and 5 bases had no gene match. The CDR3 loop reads CASSLGTGTQETQYF. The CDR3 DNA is TGTGCCAGTAGTCTCGGGACAGGGACCCAAGAGACCCAGTACTTC.

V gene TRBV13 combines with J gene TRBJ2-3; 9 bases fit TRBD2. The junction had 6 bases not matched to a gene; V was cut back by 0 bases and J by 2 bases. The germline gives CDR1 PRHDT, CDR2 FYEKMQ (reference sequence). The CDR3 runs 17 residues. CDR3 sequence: CASSLGAASGNTDTQYF. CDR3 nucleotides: TGTGCCAGCAGCTTAGGTGCGGCTAGCGGGAACACAGATACGCAGTATTTT.

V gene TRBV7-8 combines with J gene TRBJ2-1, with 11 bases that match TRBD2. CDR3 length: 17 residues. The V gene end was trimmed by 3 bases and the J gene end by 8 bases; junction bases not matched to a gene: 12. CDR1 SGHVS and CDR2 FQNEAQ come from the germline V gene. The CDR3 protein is CASSLIITSGSGDEQFF. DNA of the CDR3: TGTGCCAGCAGCTTGATTATAACTAGCGGGAGCGGCGATGAGCAGTTCTTC. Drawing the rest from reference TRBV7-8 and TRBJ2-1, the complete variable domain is GAGVSQSPRYKVAKRGQDVALRCDPISGHVSLFWYQQALGQGPEFLTYFQNEAQLDKSGLPSDRFFAERPEGSVSTLKIQRTQQEDSAVYLCASSLIITSGSGDEQFFGPGTRLTVL.

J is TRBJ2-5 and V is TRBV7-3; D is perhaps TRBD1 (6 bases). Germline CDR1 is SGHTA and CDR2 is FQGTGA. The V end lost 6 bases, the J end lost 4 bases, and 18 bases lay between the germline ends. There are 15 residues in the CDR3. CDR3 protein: CASSRGARGGETQYF. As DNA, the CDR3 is TGTGCCAGCAGTCGTGGGGCCAGGGGCGGAGAGACCCAGTACTTC.

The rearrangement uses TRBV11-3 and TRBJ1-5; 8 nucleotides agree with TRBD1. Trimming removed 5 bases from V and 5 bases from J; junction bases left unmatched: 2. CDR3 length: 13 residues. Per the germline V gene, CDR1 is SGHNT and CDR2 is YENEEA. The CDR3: CASSTGGDQPQHF. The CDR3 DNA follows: TGTGCCAGCAGCACAGGGGGGGATCAGCCCCAGCATTTT. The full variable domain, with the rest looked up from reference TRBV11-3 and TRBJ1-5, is EAGVVQSPRYKIIEKKQPVAFWCNPISGHNTLYWYLQNLGQGPELLIRYENEEAVDDSQLPKDRFSAERLKGVDSTLKIQPAELGDSAVYLCASSTGGDQPQHFGDGTRLSIL.

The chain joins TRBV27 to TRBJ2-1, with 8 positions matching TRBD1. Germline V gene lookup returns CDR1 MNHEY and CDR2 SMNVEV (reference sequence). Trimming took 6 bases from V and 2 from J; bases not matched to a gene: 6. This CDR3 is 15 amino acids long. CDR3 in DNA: TGTGCCAGCAGGAAAGGACAGGGAACCTACAATGAGCAGTTCTTC. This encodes CASRKGQGTYNEQFF.

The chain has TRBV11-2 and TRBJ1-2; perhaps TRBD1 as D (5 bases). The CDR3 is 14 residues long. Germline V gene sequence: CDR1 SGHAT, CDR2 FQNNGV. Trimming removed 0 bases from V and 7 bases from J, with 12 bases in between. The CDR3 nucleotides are TGTGCCAGCAGCTTAGAGTCGGGGGTGGCTGGCTACACCTTC. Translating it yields CASSLESGVAGYTF. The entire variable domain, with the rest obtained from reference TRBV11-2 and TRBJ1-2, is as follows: EAGVAQSPRYKIIEKRQSVAFWCNPISGHATLYWYQQILGQGPKLLIQFQNNGVVDDSQLPKDRFSAERLKGVDSTLKIQPAKLEDSAVYLCASSLESGVAGYTFGSGTRLTVV.

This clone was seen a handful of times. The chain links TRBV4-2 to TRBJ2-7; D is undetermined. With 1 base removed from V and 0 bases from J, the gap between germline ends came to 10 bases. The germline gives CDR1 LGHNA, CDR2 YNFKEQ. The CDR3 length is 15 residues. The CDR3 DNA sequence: TGTGCCAGCAGCCAAGTTGCGGAGAGCTCCTACGAGCAGTACTTC. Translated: CASSQVAESSYEQYF.

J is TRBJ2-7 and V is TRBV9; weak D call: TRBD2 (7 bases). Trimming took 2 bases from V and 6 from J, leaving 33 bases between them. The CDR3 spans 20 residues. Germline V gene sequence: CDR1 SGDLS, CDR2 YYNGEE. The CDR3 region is CASSVATKGGPLGKPGEQYF. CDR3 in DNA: TGTGCCAGCAGCGTCGCCACCAAGGGGGGGCCGTTGGGGAAACCCGGCGAGCAGTACTTC.